This section outlines one T cell receptor (beta chain) sequence together with its context. Its antigen is currently not known. Base qualities were left out, and no much larger clone turns up one base away. cDNA was synthesized by template-switch 5'RACE using a primer with a 10-nucleotide random unique molecular identifier that tagged each TCR transcript. Each sequencing run produced over 200 million TCR-beta sequences covering 15-18 subjects. Total RNA was extracted with the RNeasy kit. The KAPA Real-time Library Amplification kit was used to amplify TCR-beta VDJ regions with primers for the TCR constant region and the 5'RACE anchor. Sample indexes and Illumina adaptors were added in a first PCR, and a second PCR then increased library yield. After purification with Ampure beads, the TCR product of roughly 650 bp was size-selected on a 2% E-gel SizeSelection system. Before pooling, library quality was checked on a Bioanalyzer, concentration was measured with Qubit, and libraries were quantified with the Kapa Library Quantification kit. An Illumina HiSeq 2500 sequenced the libraries paired-end 2 x 150 bp. To increase sequence diversity, roughly 24-32% phiX was spiked into each library pool. On the authors' methods: The quality-filtered reads were processed with the UMI-based MiGEC pipeline, whose error correction step removed more than 80% of the raw TCR sequences. IMGT germline references were used for alignment of VDJ genes, and clonotypes were defined by a unique CDR3 amino acid sequence together with V-J genes. Clonal expansion, Shannon diversity, and CDR3 relatedness (CalcPairwiseDistances, ClusterSamples) were evaluated with VDJtools, and phylogenetic trees were built with CLCbio workbench. Clones with at least 8 unique UMIs were defined as expanded, with this threshold being based on coefficient-of-variation modelling across technical triplicates. Clones were called with MiXCR by TCRdb after fastp trimmed the public reads at Q25, and only in-frame beta chains were retained. One record per CDR3 amino acid sequence lists the most common genes and DNA. The V and J calls here are based on TCRdb, not the publication. The table for this sample lists around 66,000 distinct CDR3 sequences; approximately 5% of them were counted only once. The leading ten clones occupy about 2.2% of the sample.

The data originate from a study of neurological immune-mediated disorders (dated by TCRdb to between 2018 and 2020). Notes on the research overall: Among the roughly 35 multiple sclerosis patients, relapsing-remitting MS accounted for some 30 and secondary progressive MS accounted for 3. Peripheral blood TCR-beta repertoires from HTLV-I-associated myelopathy (HAM/TSP) patients, multiple sclerosis patients and healthy controls were compared by UMI-based sequencing. The 90 to 120 TCR-beta libraries covered PBMC samples along with longitudinal samples, technical triplicates, and paired sorted CD4+ and CD8+ T-cell subsets. The cohort was made up of about 68 subjects, consisting of roughly 14 HAM/TSP patients, 34 multiple sclerosis patients and about 20 healthy controls.

Broad study findings and their caveats: In phylogenetic analysis, the repertoires of 18 of 34 MS patients grouped into a cluster of related CDR3 sequences, which suggests a possible signature at the repertoire level. The highest TCR clonal expansion was observed in HAM/TSP patients, whereas the lowest was observed in MS patients, even when compared with healthy controls. No identical CDR3 amino acid sequences were found to be shared among expanded clones across subjects, suggesting that TCR-beta repertoires were private in all groups. No clinical or MRI features were associated with the MS cluster, and the authors said that larger cohorts are needed.

For unsorted PBMC libraries, 2 million PBMCs were used after storage in RNAlater at -80 degrees C until RNA extraction. Multiple sclerosis patients were enrolled in a US clinical protocol under which disease progression was evaluated by magnetic resonance imaging. Peripheral blood was subjected to Ficoll-Hypaque density gradient centrifugation to isolate PBMCs, which were then cryopreserved in liquid nitrogen. For CDR1 and CDR2, the germline V gene lists KGHSH and LQKENI. Including cysteine and phenylalanine, the CDR3 has 13 amino acids. CDR3 DNA is the only sequence kept; it has 39 bases, read in frame from the first base. V and J are truncated by 6 bases and 2 bases respectively, leaving an intervening sequence of 11 bases.

The rearranged segments are TRBV18 and TRBJ2-7; TRBD2 is a weak D gene call, 5 bases matching. The sample consisted of PBMCs. The sequence was collected from a woman aged 70 to 79 with multiple sclerosis. The CDR3 protein: CASSPGGTYEQYF. The DNA is TGTGCCAGCTCCCCCGGAGGCACCTACGAGCAGTACTTC.